These T cell receptor beta chains were read from a single sample in a study of shared clonotypes between healthy human individuals. This table comes from immunoSEQ multiplex PCR, and its TCRdb copy is limited to in-frame clones, with some not included. This table holds approximately 2,000,000 clones, roughly 90% found once. Sequencing was carried out using naive CD4+ T cells from PBMCs. These receptors originate from a man aged 18 to 35 in good health. Some clones in this sample may be carry-over from other donors' samples. Both conserved end residues are part of each CDR3. D genes are given only for firm matches. Part of the rows lack a size; the others show once, few, many or a class for expanded clones.

v_gene	abundance	d_gene	j_gene	CDR3nt	CDR3aa
TRBV30	-	-	TRBJ1-1	TGTGCCTATTCCTCGGGGGTTTACACTGAAGCTTTCTTT	CAYSSGVYTEAFF
TRBV29-1	-	-	TRBJ1-5	TGCAGCGTTGCCGGACAGTATAGCAATCAGCCCCAGCATTTT	CSVAGQYSNQPQHF
TRBV29-1	-	-	TRBJ2-5	TGCAGCGTTGAACCTTCCGAGACCCAGTACTTC	CSVEPSETQYF
TRBV30	few	-	TRBJ1-1	TGTGCCTGGAGTGCCGACGATGTAACTGAAGCTTTCTTT	CAWSADDVTEAFF
TRBV21-1	few	-	TRBJ2-2	TGTGCCAGCAGCAAAGGCCCAGCCACAACGAACACCGGGGAGCTGTTTTTT	CASSKGPATTNTGELFF
TRBV5-4	once	-	TRBJ2-5	TGTGCCAGCAGCTTCCAGTACCAAGAGACCCAGTACTTC	CASSFQYQETQYF
TRBV11-2	-	-	TRBJ1-1	TGTGCCAGCAGCCCCCTCCCCGGGGGCGCATGGAACACTGAAGCTTTCTTT	CASSPLPGGAWNTEAFF
TRBV7-9	-	TRBD1	TRBJ2-1	TGTGCCAGCAGCAACAAGGACAGGGGGCATAGTTATGAGCAGTTCTTC	CASSNKDRGHSYEQFF
TRBV28	once	TRBD1	TRBJ1-4	TGTGCCAGCCTCCAGGAGGGGGCCGCAACTAATGAAAAACTGTTTTTT	CASLQEGAATNEKLFF
TRBV19	-	-	TRBJ2-2	TGTGCCAGTGTGCAGGGGACTCCCAGACCCGGGGAGCTGTTTTTT	CASVQGTPRPGELFF
TRBV27	-	TRBD1	TRBJ2-4	TGTGCCAGCAGTCCAAGAACGACAGGGGGGGACATTCAGTACTTC	CASSPRTTGGDIQYF
TRBV5-1	-	-	TRBJ1-2	TGCGCCAGCAGCGTAACCAGGGATGGCTACACCTTC	CASSVTRDGYTF
TRBV18	-	-	TRBJ2-7	TGTGCCAGCTCACCACCGAGGGACTCCTACGAGCAGTACTTC	CASSPPRDSYEQYF
TRBV2	-	TRBD2	TRBJ2-2	TGTGCCAGCAGCGCCAGCGGGAGGGGTACCGGGGAGCTGTTTTTT	CASSASGRGTGELFF
TRBV5-1	-	TRBD1	TRBJ1-4	TGCGCCAGCGCTGAGACAGGGGCCCGTAATGAAAAACTGTTTTTT	CASAETGARNEKLFF
TRBV6-6	once	-	TRBJ1-6	TGTGCCAGCAGTTACTCGCCGCGACCCCTCCACTTT	CASSYSPRPLHF
TRBV7-9	-	-	TRBJ1-1	TGTGCCAGCAGCTTAGTACTCGTGGAGGCTTTCTTT	CASSLVLVEAFF
TRBV6-5	-	-	TRBJ1-1	TGTGCCAGCAGTTACCGCGGGAACACTGAAGCTTTCTTT	CASSYRGNTEAFF
TRBV7-2	-	-	TRBJ1-4	TGTGCCAGCAGTAATCAGGGGTGGGCTAATGAAAAACTGTTTTTT	CASSNQGWANEKLFF
TRBV30	-	-	TRBJ2-3	TGTGCCTGGAGCAAGGGGGGCCAGACGGATACGCAGTATTTT	CAWSKGGQTDTQYF
TRBV2	-	TRBD1	TRBJ1-2	TGTGCCAGCAGCCCAAATGGAGGGGGCGACTATGGCTACACCTTC	CASSPNGGGDYGYTF
TRBV5-1	-	-	TRBJ1-4	TGCGCCAGCAGCTTGGGACCGGATCCGAATGAACGGTTTTTT	CASSLGPDPNERFF
TRBV5-4	-	-	TRBJ1-2	TGTGCCAGCAGCCCGCCGCCTGGACAGTACTATGGCTACACCTTC	CASSPPPGQYYGYTF
TRBV19	-	-	TRBJ1-4	TGTGCCAGTACTGGGACCCTGAATGAAAAACTGTTTTTT	CASTGTLNEKLFF
TRBV28	-	TRBD2	TRBJ2-1	TGTGCCAGCAGTCAAGGACTAGCGGGCCCGAGGAATGAGCAGTTCTTC	CASSQGLAGPRNEQFF
TRBV28	once	TRBD1	TRBJ2-1	TGTGCCAGCAGTTTCCTGACAGGGAAAGACTACAATGAGCAGTTCTTC	CASSFLTGKDYNEQFF
TRBV28	-	-	TRBJ1-6	TGTGCCACCACCCCCCAGGGAGGTAATTCACCCCTCCACTTT	CATTPQGGNSPLHF
TRBV5-1	-	TRBD2	TRBJ2-5	TGCGCCAGCAGCTTGGTCCGTAGCGGGAGAGACCAAGAGACCCAGTACTTC	CASSLVRSGRDQETQYF
TRBV5-1	-	TRBD1	TRBJ2-3	TGCGCCAGCAGCTTGGAGGCAGGGGGCGGCAATACGCAGTATTTT	CASSLEAGGGNTQYF
TRBV18	-	-	TRBJ2-2	TGTGCCAGCTCACCTCGTCAACAGGTAGACACCGGGGAGCTGTTTTTT	CASSPRQQVDTGELFF
TRBV7-2	-	-	TRBJ1-1	TGTGCCAGCAGCTCCCAACAGGGCACTGAAGCTTTCTTT	CASSSQQGTEAFF
TRBV9	-	TRBD2	TRBJ2-4	TGTGCCAGCAGCCAACAGCGGGAATCCCAATATGGCATTCAGTACTTC	CASSQQRESQYGIQYF
TRBV6-5	-	-	TRBJ2-4	TGTGCCAGCGAGAAGGCCACCAAAAACATTCAGTACTTC	CASEKATKNIQYF
TRBV6-1	-	-	TRBJ1-2	TGTGCCAGCAGTGAAGGGGGGGGAGGGCCCTTGGGCTATGGCTACACCTTC	CASSEGGGGPLGYGYTF
TRBV4-1	-	TRBD2	TRBJ2-7	TGCGCCAGCAGCCCATTCGGGTCGTCTGACAAGCGGGAGGGGAGCTCCTACGAGCAGTACTTC	CASSPFGSSDKREGSSYEQYF
TRBV28	-	TRBD2	TRBJ2-2	TGTGCCAGCAGTCCCCCCGGGGGAGGGCTTAGCACCGGGGAGCTGTTTTTT	CASSPPGGGLSTGELFF
TRBV10-3	-	-	TRBJ1-1	TGTGCCATCAGTGAAAGTGGAGATACTGAAGCTTTCTTT	CAISESGDTEAFF